The 7 T cell receptor beta chains below come from one sample, sequenced in a study of cytomegalovirus exposure and HLA in healthy donors. Only in-frame clones appear in the TCRdb table, and some are missing; sequencing was by immunoSEQ multiplex PCR. Among 90,000 to 140,000 clones listed, around 87% were seen once. The sequencing input was PBMCs. These receptors were taken from a woman in her late teens or twenties in good health and CMV-seropositive.

The chain uses TRBV20-1 and TRBJ1-4; tentative D call: TRBD1 (5 bases). CDR3 size: 11 residues. Looked up from germline, CDR1 is DFQATT and CDR2 is SNEGSKA (reference sequence). V lost 7 bases to trimming and J lost 8 bases, with 11 bases between them. The CDR3 coding sequence is TGCAGTGTCTCTAAGGGGGAAAAACTGTTTTTT. It is translated as CSVSKGEKLFF.

This chain uses TRBV5-1 with TRBJ2-1, with 9 bases identical to TRBD1. Looked up from germline, CDR1 is SGHRS and CDR2 is YFSETQ. V lost 4 bases, J lost 0 bases, and 2 bases stayed unmatched. This CDR3 contains 15 residues. This CDR3 reads CASSQQGASYNEQFF. In DNA form, the CDR3 reads TGCGCCAGCAGCCAACAGGGGGCCTCCTACAATGAGCAGTTCTTC.

This chain links TRBV21-1 with TRBJ2-1; the table calls TRBD2, which could not be checked here. TRBV21-1 is described as a pseudogene. This CDR3 is 12 amino acids long. The DNA of the CDR3 is TGTGCCAGCAAGACTCCTTACAATGAGCAGTTCTTC. Its translation is CASKTPYNEQFF.

This sequence joins TRBV27 and TRBJ1-2; tentative D call: TRBD1 (6 bases). The V and J ends lost 5 bases and 6 bases respectively, with 22 bases between them. The CDR3 is 16 amino acids. Germline V gene sequence: CDR1 MNHEY, CDR2 SMNVEV (reference sequence). In nucleotides, the CDR3 is TGTGCCAGCAGTCCATATGACAGGTTTTCCCTTGATGGCTACACCTTC. The encoded protein is CASSPYDRFSLDGYTF.

This clone came up a few times. The chain has TRBV28 and TRBJ1-5; D unresolved. This CDR3 spans 12 amino acids. The ends were cut back, 4 bases at V and 9 bases at J, with 10 bases in the middle. Germline lookup yields CDR1 MDHEN and CDR2 SYDVKM. CDR3 region: CASSSIGVPQHF. CDR3 bases: TGTGCCAGCAGTTCCATCGGGGTGCCCCAGCATTTT.

The V and J genes are TRBV15 and TRBJ2-3; 8 nucleotides match TRBD2. Germline CDR1 LNHNV, CDR2 YYDKDF (reference sequence). V was clipped by 2 bases and J by 0 bases; unmatched bases: 4. The CDR3 consists of 16 residues. CDR3 amino acids: CATSRKLAASTDTQYF. DNA of the CDR3: TGTGCCACCAGCAGAAAACTAGCGGCTAGCACAGATACGCAGTATTTT.

The J gene is TRBJ1-1, the V gene TRBV11-3; D gene uncertain. CDR1 is SGHNT and CDR2 is YENEEA in the germline V gene. V was shortened by 6 bases and J by 0 bases, with 11 bases between the two germline ends. The CDR3 length is 14 residues. The CDR3 DNA reads TGTGCCAGCAGAAAACAGCGGGTGAACACTGAAGCTTTCTTT. It yields the protein CASRKQRVNTEAFF.